The present TCR beta chain was sequenced within a study of cytomegalovirus exposure and HLA in healthy donors. On the study more broadly: Membership in the Caucasian-associated ancestry cluster was found for around 85% of roughly 360 genotyped donors.

The PCR contained 60 Vbeta and 13 Jbeta primers. Using immunoSEQ multiplex PCR, the repertoire was profiled, and TCRdb retains in-frame clones only, with some absent. The repertoire consists of roughly 150,000 clones, with 64% occurring once and the leading ten covering approximately 2.9%. Germline CDR1 and CDR2: SNHLY and FYNNEI. CDR3 length: 14 amino acids. Between the trimmed V and J ends, which lost 8 bases and 2 bases, there was a span of 13 bases. Study outcomes and limitations: Most subjects' HLA-A and HLA-B alleles were reportedly predicted from TCR beta sequences. Exclusion as indistinguishable affected some V segments, including TRBV6-2 and TRBV6-3. Productive rates of about 87% or about 30% were seen for most TCR beta V segments in an earlier analysis.

This clone has a handful of counts. Its antigen remains unknown. The gene calls are TRBV2 and TRBJ2-1, with TRBD1 as a possible D gene (6 bases). This TCR came from a woman between 25 and 40 years old in good health and CMV-seropositive. Sequenced sample: PBMCs. The CDR3: CASQRTATYNEQFF. The CDR3 DNA reads TGTGCCAGCCAACGGACAGCTACCTACAATGAGCAGTTCTTC.